What follows are 12 T cell receptor beta chains derived from one specimen sequenced in a study of PD-L1 blockade in urothelial cancer. Time point: pretreatment peripheral blood. Profiling relied on immunoSEQ multiplex PCR, and the TCRdb table lists in-frame clones only, not all of them. The data show fewer than 40,000 clones, with 90% to 95% seen just once and around 11% held by the top ten. The source was PBMCs, collected around atezolizumab (anti-PD-L1) treatment. Receptor source: a woman aged 60-70 years with urothelial cancer.

The table lists this clone with a few counts. This chain uses TRBV7-2 with TRBJ1-2; TRBD1 aligns across 7 bases. Per the germline V gene, CDR1 is SGHTA and CDR2 is FQGNSA. After removal of 4 bases from V and 8 bases from J, the junction contained 7 bases not matched to a gene. The CDR3 sequence is 13 residues long. CDR3 protein: CASSSGQVWGYTF. The CDR3 bases are TGTGCCAGCAGCTCCGGACAGGTTTGGGGCTACACCTTC.

This chain links TRBV19 with TRBJ2-1; 7 bases agree with TRBD2. Germline V gives CDR1 LNHDA, CDR2 SQIVND (reference sequence). J was trimmed by 7 bases and V by 1 base; bases with no gene match: 10. CDR3 size: 16 residues. CDR3 region: CASSIAGGGLRNEQFF. In DNA form, the CDR3 reads TGTGCCAGTAGTATAGCGGGGGGAGGGTTGCGGAATGAGCAGTTCTTC.

This rearrangement joins TRBV19 to TRBJ2-5; 7 nucleotides line up with TRBD1. The CDR3 consists of 19 residues. With V trimmed by 2 bases and J by 4 bases, 19 bases remained unmatched. Looked up from germline, CDR1 is LNHDA and CDR2 is SQIVND (reference sequence). In DNA form, the CDR3 reads TGTGCCAGTAGTATAACTTCCTGGGTAGGGGGCCTGAGAGGAGAGACCCAGTACTTC. Residues: CASSITSWVGGLRGETQYF.

This clone was recorded once. The chain employs TRBV5-4 and TRBJ2-7, with D maybe TRBD1 (6 bases). The V end lost 1 base, the J end lost 5 bases, and 10 bases lay between the germline ends. From germline, CDR1 is SGHNT and CDR2 YYREEE (reference sequence). The CDR3 consists of 13 residues. The CDR3 region is CASSLWGQDEQYF. For the CDR3, the DNA is TGTGCCAGCAGCTTGTGGGGGCAAGACGAGCAGTACTTC.

The chain joins TRBV4-3 to TRBJ1-4, with D possibly being TRBD1 (6 bases). This CDR3 is built from 19 residues. Germline V gives CDR1 LGHNA, CDR2 YSLEER. The V end was cut by 1 base, the J end by 10 bases, with 28 bases between. CDR3 DNA sequence: TGCGCCAGCAGCCAAGCAAACACCGCAGACAGGTTTCGAACCGCAAAACTGTTTTTT. Amino acids: CASSQANTADRFRTAKLFF.

CDR3 sequence reads: CASSLGQGSSYNEQFF. CDR3 sequence (DNA): TGTGCCAGTTCCCTGGGACAGGGGAGCTCCTACAATGAGCAGTTCTTC. The chain couples TRBV19 to TRBJ2-1, with 10 nucleotides matching TRBD1. Unmatched junction bases numbered 7, after V lost 8 bases and J lost 0 bases. CDR1 and CDR2 (germline): LNHDA, SQIVND (reference sequence). This CDR3 region has 16 residues.

This chain uses TRBV7-3 with TRBJ2-3; D perhaps matches TRBD2 (6 bases). Trimming stripped 5 bases from V and 2 bases from J, with 11 bases between. The CDR3 loop spans 14 amino acids. Per the germline V gene, CDR1 is SGHTA and CDR2 is FQGTGA. CDR3 nucleotides: TGTGCCAGCAGCATCGGGACTCCCACAGATACGCAGTATTTT. This encodes CASSIGTPTDTQYF.

In nucleotides, the CDR3 is TGTGCCAGCCTGGGACAGCCTAATGAAAAACTGTTTTTT. Its translation is CASLGQPNEKLFF. The chain couples TRBV19 to TRBJ1-4, with 7 bases aligning to TRBD1. Germline assignment: CDR1 LNHDA and CDR2 SQIVND (reference sequence). The CDR3 consists of 13 residues. V was pared by 9 bases and J by 3 bases, with 4 bases of the junction left unmatched.

The CDR3 DNA sequence: TGTGCCAGTACTTTGAAGCGGGGGCCCCTATACGAGCAGTACTTC. This sequence encodes CASTLKRGPLYEQYF. The J gene is TRBJ2-7, the V gene TRBV19; TRBD2 matches at 8 bases. The germline CDR1 and CDR2 sequences are LNHDA and SQIVND (reference sequence). The CDR3 is 15 residues long. V lost 7 bases to trimming and J lost 4 bases; unmatched junction nucleotides: 12.

The rearrangement links TRBV19 to TRBJ1-2; D possibly corresponds to TRBD1 (5 bases). Trimming pared 6 bases from V and 0 bases from J, leaving 23 bases between. Germline V gene data show CDR1 as LNHDA and CDR2 as SQIVND (reference sequence). The CDR3 sequence is 18 residues long. This CDR3 is CASRRNDGGVPANYGYTF. As DNA, the CDR3 is TGTGCCAGTAGAAGAAATGACGGAGGGGTCCCTGCTAACTATGGCTACACCTTC.

The chain recombines TRBV28 with TRBJ2-6, with D possibly TRBD1 on 6 matching bases. Germline-derived CDR1 and CDR2 are MDHEN and SYDVKM. There are 18 residues in the CDR3. V lost 2 bases and J lost 4, with 18 bases in between. CDR3 nucleotides: TGTGCCAGCAGTTTAGTCGGACAGACTTTCTCCGGGGCCAACGTCCTGACTTTC. Its protein product is CASSLVGQTFSGANVLTF.

V usage is TRBV5-1 and J usage is TRBJ2-3, with TRBD2 matching over 8 bases. V was pared by 2 bases and J by 4 bases, with 6 bases of the junction left unmatched. The CDR3 covers 15 residues. Germline loops: CDR1 SGHRS, CDR2 YFSETQ. CDR3 amino acids: CASSLAGVGPDTQYF. The CDR3 DNA is TGCGCCAGCAGCTTAGCGGGAGTCGGCCCAGATACGCAGTATTTT.